Many counts were recorded for the clone carrying this T cell receptor beta chain. As yet, its antigen is unknown. The V and J ends lost 6 bases and 6 bases respectively, with 11 bases between them. This CDR3 has 13 residues. This entry comes from a study of CD8+CD57+ T cells in acquired aplastic anemia. Study details: When averaged, DNA from sorted CD4+ and CD8+ cells came to approximately 3.2 ug. Where healthy donors were concerned, CD4+ cells averaged about 11 million reads. Study results and limitations: It was found that nearly 30 CD8+ CDR3 sequences were shared between patients and controls.

For CDR3 and TCR beta VDJ profiling, genomic DNA was the template used. One entry per CDR3 protein, called by TCRdb with MiXCR from the reads. The repertoire consists of some 190,000 distinct CDR3 sequences, with 35% to 50% occurring once and the leading ten covering under 3.5%. The source is a human donor in good health. This chain connects TRBV12-3 or TRBV12-4 to TRBJ2-2; tentatively, D is TRBD2 (6 bases). What was sequenced was sorted CD4+, CD8+, or CD8+CD57+ T cells (not recorded which) from PBMCs. As DNA, the CDR3 is TGTGCCAGCAGGGAGGGCCTTCCCGGGGAGCTGTTTTTT. The encoded protein is CASREGLPGELFF.